This TCR beta chain was obtained from a study of blood T cells in healthy people across ages (dated by TCRdb to about 2015). As for the study more broadly: In model experiments, template switching captured about one uniquely barcoded TCR beta cDNA molecule for every two T cells. To track age-related changes in TCR beta repertoire diversity, the study relied on deep sequencing normalized with unique cDNA molecular identifiers. The donors were split into four age groups: young (average around 15 years), middle-aged (roughly 39), aged (around 67) and long-lived (more than 80). To avoid experimental bias, donors of different ages were randomly spread across the sequencing lanes. For two donors (one aged 18 to 29 and one aged 80 or older), the study analyzed two additional independent replicas of 1 million unique cDNA reads from the same blood draw.

Here V drops 4 bases and J drops 0 bases, and the junction holds 9 bases not matched to any gene. CDR1 SGHDT and CDR2 YYEEEE were looked up in the germline V gene. Taken from cysteine to phenylalanine, the CDR3 has 17 residues. Here the CDR3 DNA is all that survives: 51 bases in frame from base 1. The donors were 40 or so Caucasian individuals from Russia, aged roughly 6 to 95 years, who were systemically healthy. About 10 milliliters of peripheral blood were drawn from each donor into EDTA-treated Vacutainer tubes. Ficoll-Paque density-gradient centrifugation was used to isolate PBMCs, with at least 7 million per sample. Total RNA was extracted from PBMCs with Trizol reagent, with at least 5.5 micrograms obtained per sample. The percentages of naive CD45RAhigh/CD27high T cells were determined by flow cytometry on a PBMC aliquot from every donor. The investigation overall reported the following: Estimates of total diversity based on one million sequenced T cells were regarded as lower bounds and as underestimates. Observed TCR beta diversity per million T cells fell roughly linearly with age, and a significant reduction was already apparent by age roughly 41. There was a strong correlation between observed TCR beta diversity and the percentage of naive T cells measured by flow cytometry. Compared with the aged group, the long-lived group had more naive CD4+ T cells, fewer expanded clones and increased TCR diversity, a pattern suggesting age selection. Since profiling was done on bulk unsorted PBMCs, naive and antigen-experienced compartments could not be conclusively compared. The CMV infection status of donors was not known, potentially confounding age-related changes in expanded clonotypes.

This clonotype was detected a few times. Its cognate antigen has yet to be identified. The input lacks base qualities; no much larger clone sits a single base away. Libraries were built with 5' RACE. The instrument was an Illumina HiSeq 2500. A second roughly 7 to 11 cycle PCR used a sample-barcoded 5' primer and a J-beta primer mix. A template-switch 5' adaptor carrying 12 random nucleotides introduced a unique molecular identifier onto each TCR beta cDNA molecule. Each sample yielded at least 2.5 million CDR3-containing paired-end reads. The Mint cDNA synthesis kit, primed by a TRBC-specific oligonucleotide, was used to synthesize first-strand cDNA from all RNA. Following uracil-DNA glycosylase treatment, all cDNA underwent a first 18-cycle PCR with the universal primers M1SS and BC2_uni_R. Per the original workflow: Each sample was normalized by randomly selecting 1 million high-quality reads, each carrying a distinct molecular identifier. Reads with shared molecular identifiers were discarded instead of being binned into consensus sequences. MiTCR, with a Q25 quality threshold and the strictest error-elimination algorithm, was used for CDR3 identification, clonotype clustering and error correction. A nonparametric unseen species model with Euler transformation was used to estimate a lower bound on total TCR beta diversity. The public reads were quality trimmed at Q25 with fastp and then assembled into clones with MiXCR by TCRdb, keeping productive beta chains. Each entry is one CDR3 protein sequence, shown with its most common DNA and genes. These V and J calls originate from TCRdb's pipeline instead of the authors' own analysis. This sample comprises roughly 800,000 distinct CDR3 sequences, 35% to 40% of them detected only once. The ten biggest clones cover over 10% of the sample.

The clonotype comes from a man between 18 and 29 years old in good health. The chain couples TRBV5-6 to TRBJ1-1, with 10 middle bases fitting TRBD1. The sequenced sample was blood. The CDR3 reads as follows: CASSIRDRGLMNTEAFF. At the DNA level, the sequence is TGTGCCAGCAGCATAAGGGACAGGGGATTGATGAACACTGAAGCTTTCTTT.